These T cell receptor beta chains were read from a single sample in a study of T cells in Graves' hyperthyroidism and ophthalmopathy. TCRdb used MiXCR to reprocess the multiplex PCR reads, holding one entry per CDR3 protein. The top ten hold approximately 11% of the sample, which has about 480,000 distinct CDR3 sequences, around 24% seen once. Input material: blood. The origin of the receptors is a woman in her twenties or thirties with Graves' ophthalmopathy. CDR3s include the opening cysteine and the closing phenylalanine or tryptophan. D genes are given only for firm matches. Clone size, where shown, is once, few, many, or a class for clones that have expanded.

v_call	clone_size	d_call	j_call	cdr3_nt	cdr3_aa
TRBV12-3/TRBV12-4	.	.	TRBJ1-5	TGTGCCAGCAGTTCCTCTCAAGGACGGCAGCCCCAGCATTTT	CASSSSQGRQPQHF
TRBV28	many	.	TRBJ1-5	TGTGCCAGCACTGACCGGACGGGTTCCAATCAGCCCCAGCATTTT	CASTDRTGSNQPQHF
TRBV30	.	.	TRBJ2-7	TGTGCCTGGATGTGGCAGGGCGAGCAGTACTTC	CAWMWQGEQYF
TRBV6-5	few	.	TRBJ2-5	TGTGCCAGCAAGGTTACGGTCCCAAAAGAGACCCAGTACTTC	CASKVTVPKETQYF
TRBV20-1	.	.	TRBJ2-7	TGCAGTGCTAGAGATCTGCAGGGGTTTGCCCTGCAGCGGGACGAGCAGTACTTC	CSARDLQGFALQRDEQYF
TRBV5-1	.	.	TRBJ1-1	TGCGCCAGCAGATTAGGGGACATTCGGGGCACTGAAGCTTTCTTT	CASRLGDIRGTEAFF
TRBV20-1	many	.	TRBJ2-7	TGCAGTGCTAGAGATCAGGGAGGGGGCTCCTACGAGCAGTACTTC	CSARDQGGGSYEQYF
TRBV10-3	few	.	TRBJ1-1	TGTGCCATCAGGGCGGGGGGCGAAACTGAAGCTTTCTTT	CAIRAGGETEAFF
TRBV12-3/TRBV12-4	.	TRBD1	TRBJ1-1	TGTGCCAGCATTGACAGGGGTGGAAGCACTGAAGCTTTCTTT	CASIDRGGSTEAFF
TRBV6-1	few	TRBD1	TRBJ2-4	TGTGCCAGCAACGACAGGGCGGCCAAAAACATTAAGTACTTC	CASNDRAAKNIKYF
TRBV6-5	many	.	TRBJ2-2	TGTGCCAGCGCAGACAGGACGAACACCGGGGAGCTGTTTTTT	CASADRTNTGELFF
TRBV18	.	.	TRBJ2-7	TGTGCCAGCTCACCGACAGGCTCGGGAGCCTACGAGCAGTACTTC	CASSPTGSGAYEQYF
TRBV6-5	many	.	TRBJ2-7	TGTGCCAGCAGTTACTCGAACAGGCTGAACGAGCAGTACTTC	CASSYSNRLNEQYF
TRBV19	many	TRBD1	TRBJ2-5	TGTGCCAGTAGTCCTACCGGGACAGCGTACCAAGAGACCCAGTACTTC	CASSPTGTAYQETQYF
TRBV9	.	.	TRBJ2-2	TGTGCCAGCAGCCCCACTCGGGAATCCGCCGGGGAGCTGTTTTTT	CASSPTRESAGELFF
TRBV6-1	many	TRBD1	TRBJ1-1	TGTGCCAGCAGCCCTACAGGGGAGGGGGCAGCTTTCTTT	CASSPTGEGAAFF
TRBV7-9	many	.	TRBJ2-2	TGTGCCAGCAGCTTAAGGCAGGCCCCTACGAACACCGGGGAGCTGTTTTTT	CASSLRQAPTNTGELFF